This paragraph covers one TCR beta chain sequence. There is no known antigen for this receptor. Base qualities are not at hand, and no much larger clone is one base apart. According to the study, the label for this sample's time point signals: pre-treatment sample, taken before nivolumab and TIL therapy. Between late 2017 and January 2020, a dual-center phase I trial enrolled adults who had stage 4 NSCLC. The samples were drawn from an open-label, single-arm phase I trial testing tumor-infiltrating lymphocyte therapy combined with nivolumab in advanced non-small cell lung cancer. Blood mononuclear cells from EDTA tubes were isolated by Ficoll gradient, snap-frozen as pellets, and DNA was extracted with a Qiagen mini-prep kit. This sample is part of a study of TIL therapy for anti-PD-1-resistant metastatic lung cancer (dated by TCRdb to the early 2020s). About the investigation overall: Tumors were harvested prior to any PD-1/PD-L1 blockade, after which nivolumab was administered to patients, and lymphodepletion, expanded TIL infusion and IL-2 were given to patients who progressed. A median age of approximately 55 years (range roughly 38-75) and a median tumor PD-L1 proportion score of 5.5% to 7% were recorded among enrolled patients. Most of the cohort had lung adenocarcinoma, including a handful of EGFR-mutant tumors and two ALK-rearranged tumors, and half of the patients were either current or former smokers. Across the cohort, whole-exome sequencing showed a median non-synonymous tumor mutation burden of about 1.5 mutations per megabase. Tumor and peripheral blood T cell receptor beta sequencing was used to track clonotypes across tumor, expanded TIL product and serial blood samples. The study at large found these results: The study protocol defined all tumor marker inferences as exploratory. Clonotypes from the infused TIL partially replaced the baseline peripheral repertoire and then declined over months, and persistence showed no apparent association with response. The cohort was highly selected, with more treatment-naive, never-smoker and oncogene-addicted patients than typical, limiting generalizability.

Its CDR3 holds 12 amino acids, cysteine through phenylalanine. Here the CDR3 DNA is all that survives: 36 bases in frame from base 1. For this chain, trimming is 4 bases at the V end and 9 bases at the J end, and the number of junction bases without a gene match is 4. CDR1 and CDR2, looked up from the germline V gene, are SGHRS and YFSETQ. TCR beta CDR3 regions were amplified from genomic DNA by bias-controlled multiplex PCR with the immunoSEQ v3 hsTCRB kit. An Illumina NextSeq 500 was used to sequence the TCR libraries, reaching some 2 million read pairs at survey level or 5-6 million at deep level. The published analysis was carried out like this. V, D and J genes were assigned, non-productive sequences were removed, and clonality was reported by immunoSEQ Analyzer software. To compare repertoires between infused TIL and blood, productive Simpson clonality was used along with the Morisita overlap index of productive TRB rearrangements. For each clone in blood, the absolute clonotype count was estimated by multiplying the lymphocyte count by the CD3+ fraction and by the clone's productive frequency. The table comes from immuneACCESS by way of TCRdb, which keeps in-frame sequences with V and J called. Part of the clones is missing from these tables; in studies checked, under half for an unresolved V gene and the rest for unknown reasons. The DNA was the basis for D and trimming; V, J and clone size are from that table. The sample has under 70,000 clones on record, 73% of them singletons. The ten largest make up less than 2% of the sample.

The TCR originated in a person aged 25 to 79 with non-small cell lung cancer. The V and J genes are TRBV5-1 and TRBJ2-1, and 7 junction bases match TRBD1. This material consisted of blood, taken at baseline. The DNA sequence is as follows: TGCGCCAGCAGCCTGGACAGGTTTGAGCAGTTCTTC. Its amino acids are CASSLDRFEQFF. Joined to the reference TRBV5-1 and TRBJ2-1 proteins, this CDR3 gives the full variable domain: KAGVTQTPRYLIKTRGQQVTLSCSPISGHRSVSWYQQTPGQGLQFLFEYFSETQRNKGNFPGRFSGRQFSNSRSEMNVSTLELGDSALYLCASSLDRFEQFFGPGTRLTVL.